The 27 T cell receptor beta chains listed next were all sequenced from one sample in a study of CD8+ T cells in alopecia areata. RNA was isolated and reverse transcribed to cDNA, the sequencing template. Assay: immunoSEQ multiplex PCR; the TCRdb copy retains only in-frame clones and omits some. The sample has approximately 170,000 clones, roughly three fifths seen once. The treatment: oral pan-JAK inhibitor, 5-10 mg twice daily. Sequencing was performed on CD4+ T cells sorted from blood, taken at week 4, from a patient treated with tofacitinib. These receptors all stem from a human donor with alopecia areata.

This clone has just a few counts. This chain uses TRBV6-5 with TRBJ1-5; D is possibly TRBD1 (5 bases). V dropped 6 bases and J dropped 11 bases, with 14 bases sitting between them. The CDR3 contains 12 residues. Germline V gives CDR1 MNHEY, CDR2 SVGAGI. The CDR3 DNA reads as TGTGCCAGCAGCTCCGCCGGGGGGTCCCAGCATTTT. Translation: CASSSAGGSQHF.

The table lists this clone with a count of one. V and J are TRBV7-2 and TRBJ2-7; 11 bases fit TRBD2. The germline gives CDR1 SGHTA, CDR2 FQGNSA. V dropped 5 bases and J dropped 4; count of bases not matched to a gene: 13. The CDR3 loop spans 17 amino acids. The CDR3 DNA follows: TGTGCCAGCAGCCGCCATACGACCGGGACTAGCGGATACGAGCAGTACTTC. Protein sequence: CASSRHTTGTSGYEQYF.

This chain joins TRBV11-2 and TRBJ2-3, with D possibly being TRBD1 or TRBD2 (5 bases each). The V gene's germline CDR1 is SGHAT and CDR2 FQNNGV. CDR3 length: 13 residues. The V end was cut by 4 bases, the J end by 8 bases, with 13 bases between. The CDR3 protein is CASSSGRSATQYF. For the CDR3, the DNA is TGTGCCAGCAGCTCGGGACGGTCTGCTACGCAGTATTTT.

As for this clone: Within the sample, other DNA sequences also encode this same CDR3. The genes are TRBV29-1 and TRBJ2-7, with 11 nucleotides matching TRBD1. The CDR3 is 13 residues long. Looked up from germline, CDR1 is SQVTM and CDR2 is ANQGSEA. V lost 6 bases and J lost 4; bases outside the gene matches: 5. CDR3 in DNA: TGCAGCGTCAGGACAGGGGGCTCGTACGAGCAGTACTTC. As protein: CSVRTGGSYEQYF.

The J gene is TRBJ2-3, the V gene TRBV7-3; D gene uncertain. The CDR3 runs 13 residues. CDR1 is SGHTA, CDR2 FQGTGA, per germline. V gave up 5 bases and J gave up 5 bases, with 11 bases separating them. Here the CDR3 reads CASSLYPGDTQYF. DNA for the CDR3: TGTGCCAGCAGCCTCTATCCGGGAGATACGCAGTATTTT.

V and J are TRBV25-1 and TRBJ1-1, with D uncertain. Between the trimmed V and J ends, which lost 10 bases and 1 base, there was a span of 10 bases. The CDR3 loop spans 12 amino acids. In germline, CDR1 is MGHDK, CDR2 SYGVNS. CDR3 in amino acids: CAILMGNTEAFF. The DNA of the CDR3 is TGTGCCATCCTGATGGGGAACACTGAAGCTTTCTTT.

The V and J genes are TRBV2 and TRBJ2-1; D unresolved. The V end was cut by 7 bases, the J end by 7 bases, with 20 bases between. The CDR3 contains 15 residues. Germline CDR1 and CDR2: SNHLY and FYNNEI. For the CDR3, the DNA is TGTGCCAGCATACTGGGCCCCTCGCCCCGGAATGAGCAGTTCTTC. Translated, it gives CASILGPSPRNEQFF.

Only a few counts were recorded for this clone. V gene TRBV4-3 combines with J gene TRBJ2-3; 7 positions agree with TRBD1. The V gene end was trimmed by 4 bases and the J gene end by 0 bases; junction bases not matched to a gene: 16. The CDR3 has 19 amino acids. Germline CDR1 reads LGHNA; CDR2 reads YSLEER. Here the CDR3 DNA reads TGCGCCAGCAGCCCCAGGGGCGGAGCGGCAGGGGGTAGCACAGATACGCAGTATTTT. Translating it yields CASSPRGGAAGGSTDTQYF.

This clone came up a few times. DNA for the CDR3: TGCAGCGTTGGCCGGGACAGGAGTCACGATGAGCAGTTCTTC. Protein sequence: CSVGRDRSHDEQFF. The chain carries TRBV29-1 and TRBJ2-1, with 8 nucleotides matching TRBD1. CDR1 and CDR2 (germline): SQVTM, ANQGSEA. J was trimmed by 8 bases and V by 4 bases; bases with no gene match: 10. CDR3 size: 14 residues.

There are a few counts of this clone. The chain carries TRBV19 and TRBJ2-1, with 11 bases fitting TRBD2. The CDR3 sequence is 17 residues long. V was pared by 6 bases and J by 12 bases, with 19 bases of the junction left unmatched. Germline CDR1 reads LNHDA; CDR2 reads SQIVND (reference sequence). The CDR3 bases are TGTGCCAGTAGCGGAGGGGTGGGCGGACTAGCGGGTTCTTTGCAGTTCTTC. It yields the protein CASSGGVGGLAGSLQFF.

This clone has a handful of counts. The chain combines TRBV29-1 with TRBJ2-1, with 11 bases fitting TRBD2. The germline V gene has CDR1 SQVTM and CDR2 ANQGSEA. The CDR3 contains 15 residues. With 3 bases clipped from V and 7 bases from J, the junction kept 8 bases outside the gene matches. This CDR3 is CSVETLAGGWNEQFF. The CDR3 coding sequence is TGCAGCGTTGAGACGCTAGCGGGAGGATGGAATGAGCAGTTCTTC.

This clone was counted a few times. The chain links TRBV7-2 to TRBJ1-2, with D tentatively TRBD1 (5 bases). This CDR3 spans 13 amino acids. Trimming took 5 bases from V and 4 from J, leaving 11 bases between them. Germline V gene sequence: CDR1 SGHTA, CDR2 FQGNSA. The CDR3 DNA is TGTGCCAGCAGCCCGGGGGAGCGCTATGGCTACACCTTC. This gives the protein CASSPGERYGYTF.

The J gene is TRBJ2-7, the V gene TRBV28, with a weak D call TRBD2 (6 bases). V gave up 6 bases and J gave up 2 bases, with 20 bases separating them. Germline V lookup: CDR1 MDHEN, CDR2 SYDVKM. This CDR3 is 16 amino acids long. The CDR3 is CASSSAGTGGAYEQYF. CDR3 nucleotides: TGTGCCAGCAGCTCCGCCGGGACGGGCGGGGCCTACGAGCAGTACTTC.

This clone was recorded once. The chain is built from TRBV29-1 and TRBJ1-2; TRBD1 matches 9 bases. Losses at the gene ends were 6 bases for V and 6 bases for J; bases not matched to a gene: 11. Germline CDR1 is SQVTM and CDR2 is ANQGSEA. The CDR3 runs 14 residues. CDR3 bases: TGCAGCGTCGGGGGGACAGGGAGCCGAGATGGCTACACCTTC. It encodes CSVGGTGSRDGYTF.

This chain links TRBV15 with TRBJ2-2; D remains ambiguous. The CDR3 totals 13 residues. Trimming cost V 5 bases and J 6 bases, with 10 bases left between them. The V gene's germline CDR1 is LNHNV and CDR2 YYDKDF (reference sequence). CDR3 DNA sequence: TGTGCCACCAGCCCAGGTGTGGCCGGGGAGCTGTTTTTT. It encodes CATSPGVAGELFF.

Details on this clone: Sequence at one end of the junction differs from germline and may be a read error. This chain joins TRBV25-1 and TRBJ2-7; no clear D. Germline CDR1 is MGHDK and CDR2 is SYGVNS. There are 13 residues in the CDR3. CDR3 loop: CASSPYGPYGQYF. DNA of the CDR3: TGTGCCAGCAGTCCATATGGCCCCTACGGGCAGTACTTC.

CDR3 coding DNA: TGTGCCAGTCGGGACTCCCGAAGACAAAGCTACGAGCAGTACTTC. Translated: CASRDSRRQSYEQYF. The chain is built from TRBV6-5 and TRBJ2-7; tentative D call: TRBD2 (6 bases). The V end lost 9 bases, the J end lost 3 bases, and 21 bases lay between the germline ends. The CDR3 length is 15 residues. The germline V gene has CDR1 MNHEY and CDR2 SVGAGI.

This chain uses TRBV5-1 with TRBJ2-7, with 10 bases lining up with TRBD2. Germline V CDR1 and CDR2: SGHRS, YFSETQ. The CDR3 is 15 residues long. Losses at the gene ends were 7 bases for V and 5 bases for J; bases not matched to a gene: 12. CDR3 nucleotides: TGCGCCAGCCGTTTTCTAGCGGGAGTGGCAGACGAGCAGTACTTC. Translating gives CASRFLAGVADEQYF.

V is TRBV27 and J is TRBJ1-2; 8 nucleotides match TRBD1. CDR1 and CDR2 from the germline V gene are MNHEY and SMNVEV (reference sequence). The CDR3 totals 14 residues. J was trimmed by 3 bases and V by 8 bases; bases with no gene match: 8. The CDR3 loop reads CASGFPGGDYGYTF. CDR3 in DNA: TGTGCCAGCGGCTTCCCAGGGGGCGACTATGGCTACACCTTC.

The chain has TRBV7-2 and TRBJ1-5; 8 bases fit TRBD1. V lost 1 base to trimming and J lost 6 bases; unmatched junction nucleotides: 5. The CDR3 totals 15 residues. Germline values: CDR1 SGHTA, CDR2 FQGNSA. The CDR3 is CASSLGQGLGQPQHF. In nucleotides, the CDR3 is TGTGCCAGCAGCTTAGGACAGGGGTTGGGTCAGCCCCAGCATTTT.

The CDR3 coding sequence is TGTGCCTGCGAAAAGGACGCGAAAGGAGCTTTCTTT. Its translation is CACEKDAKGAFF. The V gene is TRBV30, the J gene TRBJ1-1; unclear D gene. This CDR3 is 12 amino acids long. Trimming removed 6 bases at V and 10 bases at J, with 18 bases between. Per the germline V gene, CDR1 is GTSNPN and CDR2 is SVGIG (reference sequence). The full variable domain, completed using reference TRBV30 and TRBJ1-1, is SQTIHQWPATLVQPVGSPLSLECTVEGTSNPNLYWYRQAAGRGLQLLFYSVGIGQISSEVPQNLSASRPQDRQFILSSKKLLLSDSGFYLCACEKDAKGAFFGQGTRLTVV.

The V call is TRBV7-2, the J call TRBJ2-1; D possibly matches TRBD1 or TRBD2 (5 bases each). The V end was cut by 5 bases, the J end by 5 bases, with 13 bases between. The V gene's germline CDR1 is SGHTA and CDR2 FQGNSA. There are 14 residues in the CDR3. For the CDR3, the DNA is TGTGCCAGCAGCCCAGGGACGGCCAACAATGAGCAGTTCTTC. Its translation is CASSPGTANNEQFF.

The chain employs TRBV5-1 and TRBJ2-1, with D possibly called TRBD1 or TRBD2 (5 bases each). CDR1 is SGHRS, CDR2 YFSETQ, per germline. V lost 0 bases to trimming and J lost 6 bases, with 13 bases between them. The CDR3 contains 15 residues. CDR3 sequence reads: CASSLVGRRGNEQFF. The CDR3 DNA reads as TGCGCCAGCAGCTTGGTGGGGCGCCGGGGCAATGAGCAGTTCTTC.

This sequence joins TRBV29-1 and TRBJ2-3; D gene uncertain. This CDR3 spans 14 amino acids. The germline gives CDR1 SQVTM, CDR2 ANQGSEA. The germline V and J ends were trimmed by 7 bases and 2 bases, with 16 bases remaining between them. In DNA, the CDR3 is TGCAGCGCCCTCCGGCCGGTGAACACAGATACGCAGTATTTT. This encodes CSALRPVNTDTQYF.

This clone was seen more than once but under ten times. The V and J genes are TRBV5-1 and TRBJ2-7; 10 positions match TRBD1. Germline-derived CDR1 and CDR2 are SGHRS and YFSETQ. J was trimmed by 6 bases and V by 4 bases; bases with no gene match: 4. The CDR3 totals 13 residues. In DNA form, the CDR3 reads TGCGCCAGCAGCGTGACAGGGGGCGTCGAGCAGTACTTC. It codes for CASSVTGGVEQYF.

This clone has only one observation. The rearrangement links TRBV30 to TRBJ2-7, with D perhaps being TRBD1 or TRBD2 (5 bases each). Trimming removed 2 bases at V and 0 bases at J, with 11 bases between. The V gene's germline CDR1 is GTSNPN and CDR2 SVGIG (reference sequence). The CDR3 has 14 residues. CDR3 DNA sequence: TGTGCCTGGAGTCCCGGGACGGTCTCCTACGAGCAGTACTTC. Its protein is CAWSPGTVSYEQYF.

This sequence joins TRBV30 and TRBJ2-7; a possible D gene is TRBD1 (6 bases). V shed 4 bases and J shed 0 bases, with 10 bases lying between them. The germline V gene encodes CDR1 GTSNPN and CDR2 SVGIG (reference sequence). This CDR3 comprises 13 residues. CDR3 sequence reads: CAWNRDISYEQYF. The CDR3 nucleotides are TGTGCCTGGAACCGGGACATCTCCTACGAGCAGTACTTC.